In this sample, the clone carrying this T cell receptor beta chain turned up many times. Its specificity is unknown. Data came from immunoSEQ multiplex PCR; TCRdb stores just in-frame clones and leaves some out. This sample has over a million clones, with about 80% found just once. This specimen comes from a study of shared clonotypes between healthy human individuals. About the research overall: A few men and two women, aged 18 to 49, were donors. Study outcomes and limitations: Clonotype sharing across a handful of donors was observed for roughly 5% of naive CD4 clonotypes. Inspection by rarefaction showed sorted-subset sequencing to be incomplete despite large depth.

Trimming took off 4 bases at V and 3 bases at J, with 8 bases between the two ends. The CDR3 is 13 amino acids. Germline V gene sequence: CDR1 SGHRS, CDR2 YFSETQ. This receptor was taken from a man between 18 and 35 years old in good health. Some clones in this sample may be carry-over from other donors' samples. What was sequenced was memory CD4+ T cells from PBMCs. Subset here: CD45RA-negative fraction. The chain employs TRBV5-1 and TRBJ2-1; TRBD2 is a possible D gene (5 bases). CDR3 amino acids: CASSAAGYNEQFF. For the CDR3, the DNA is TGCGCCAGCAGCGCCGCGGGCTACAATGAGCAGTTCTTC.